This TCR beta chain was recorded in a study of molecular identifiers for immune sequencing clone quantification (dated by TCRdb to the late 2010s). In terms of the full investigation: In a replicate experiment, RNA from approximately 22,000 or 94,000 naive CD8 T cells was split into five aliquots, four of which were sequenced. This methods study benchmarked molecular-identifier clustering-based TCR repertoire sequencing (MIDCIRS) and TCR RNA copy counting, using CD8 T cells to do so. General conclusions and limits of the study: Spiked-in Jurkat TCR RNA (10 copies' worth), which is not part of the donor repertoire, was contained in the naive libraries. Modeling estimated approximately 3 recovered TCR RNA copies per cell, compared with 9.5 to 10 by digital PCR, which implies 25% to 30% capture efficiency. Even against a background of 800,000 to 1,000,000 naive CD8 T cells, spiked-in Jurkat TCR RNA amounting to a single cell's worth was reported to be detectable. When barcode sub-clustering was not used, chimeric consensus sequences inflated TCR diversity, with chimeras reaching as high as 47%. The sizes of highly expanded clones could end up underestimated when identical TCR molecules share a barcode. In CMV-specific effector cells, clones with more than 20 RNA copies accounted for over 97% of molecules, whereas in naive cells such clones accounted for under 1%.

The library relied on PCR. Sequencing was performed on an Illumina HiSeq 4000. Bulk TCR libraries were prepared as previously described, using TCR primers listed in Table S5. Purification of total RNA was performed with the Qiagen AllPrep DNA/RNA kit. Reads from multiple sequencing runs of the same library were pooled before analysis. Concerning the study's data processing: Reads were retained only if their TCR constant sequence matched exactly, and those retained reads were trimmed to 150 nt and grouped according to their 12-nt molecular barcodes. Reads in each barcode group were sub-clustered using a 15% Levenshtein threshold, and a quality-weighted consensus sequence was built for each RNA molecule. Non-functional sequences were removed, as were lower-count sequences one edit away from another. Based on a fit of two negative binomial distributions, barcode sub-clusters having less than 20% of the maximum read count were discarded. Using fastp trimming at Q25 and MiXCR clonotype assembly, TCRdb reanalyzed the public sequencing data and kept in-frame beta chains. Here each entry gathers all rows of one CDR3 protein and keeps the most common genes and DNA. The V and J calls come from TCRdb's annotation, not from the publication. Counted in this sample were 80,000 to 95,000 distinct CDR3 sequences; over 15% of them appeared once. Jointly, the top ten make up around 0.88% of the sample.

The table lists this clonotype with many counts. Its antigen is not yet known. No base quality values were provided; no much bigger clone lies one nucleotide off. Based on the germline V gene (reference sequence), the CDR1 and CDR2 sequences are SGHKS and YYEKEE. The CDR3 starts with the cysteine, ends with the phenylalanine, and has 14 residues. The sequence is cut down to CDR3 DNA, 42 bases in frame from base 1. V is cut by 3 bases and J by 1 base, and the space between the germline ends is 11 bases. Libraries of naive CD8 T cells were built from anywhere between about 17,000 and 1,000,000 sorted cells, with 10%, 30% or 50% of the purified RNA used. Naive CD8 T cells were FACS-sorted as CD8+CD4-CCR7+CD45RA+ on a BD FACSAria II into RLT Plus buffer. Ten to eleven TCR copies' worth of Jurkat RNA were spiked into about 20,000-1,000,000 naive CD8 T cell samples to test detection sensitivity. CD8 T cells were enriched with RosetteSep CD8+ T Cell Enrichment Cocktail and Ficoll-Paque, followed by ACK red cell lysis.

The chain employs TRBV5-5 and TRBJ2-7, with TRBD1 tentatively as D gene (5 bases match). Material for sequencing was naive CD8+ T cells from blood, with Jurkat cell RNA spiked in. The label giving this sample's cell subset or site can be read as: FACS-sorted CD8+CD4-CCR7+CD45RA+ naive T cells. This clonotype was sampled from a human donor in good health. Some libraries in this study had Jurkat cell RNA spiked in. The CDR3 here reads CASSSTTASYEQYF. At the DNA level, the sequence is TGTGCCAGCAGCTCTACGACAGCGTCCTACGAGCAGTACTTC.